The sequence of this T cell receptor beta chain was determined in a study of CXCR3-negative and CXCR3-positive naive CD8 T cells. Whole-study context: Sequencing brought in approximately 140 million TRB reads altogether, and each library got about 1.5 +/- 0.3 million.

Cells classed as naive CD8+ T cells were CD45RO-CCR7+CD27+CD95-. Each TRB cDNA library was prepared by 5' RACE (with UMI labels). TCRdb reprocessed the 5' RACE reads, with one entry per CDR3 protein and no DNA. The repertoire table contains tens of thousands of distinct CDR3 sequences. The CDR3 length is 15 residues. Germline loops: CDR1 SGHRS, CDR2 YFSETQ. Broader study findings: No difference in surface CD5 was seen between naive subsets, and TCR strength was inferred from TRB CDR3 properties. Similar TRBV-TRBJ usage was seen in naive cells (both CXCR3-negative and CXCR3-positive), but memory cells differed.

As regards this clonotype: The antigen is undetermined.

The chain is built from TRBV5-1 and TRBJ1-5; TCRdb picks TRBD1, but there is no DNA to check that call. The sequencing input was naive CXCR3- CD8+ T cells from blood. Specified subset: CD45RO-CCR7+CD27+CD95- naive CD8+ T cells lacking CXCR3 (TNR3-). The sequence came from a human donor in good health. Some clones in this sample may be carry-over from other donors' samples. CDR3 residues: CASREGQLTNQPQHF.